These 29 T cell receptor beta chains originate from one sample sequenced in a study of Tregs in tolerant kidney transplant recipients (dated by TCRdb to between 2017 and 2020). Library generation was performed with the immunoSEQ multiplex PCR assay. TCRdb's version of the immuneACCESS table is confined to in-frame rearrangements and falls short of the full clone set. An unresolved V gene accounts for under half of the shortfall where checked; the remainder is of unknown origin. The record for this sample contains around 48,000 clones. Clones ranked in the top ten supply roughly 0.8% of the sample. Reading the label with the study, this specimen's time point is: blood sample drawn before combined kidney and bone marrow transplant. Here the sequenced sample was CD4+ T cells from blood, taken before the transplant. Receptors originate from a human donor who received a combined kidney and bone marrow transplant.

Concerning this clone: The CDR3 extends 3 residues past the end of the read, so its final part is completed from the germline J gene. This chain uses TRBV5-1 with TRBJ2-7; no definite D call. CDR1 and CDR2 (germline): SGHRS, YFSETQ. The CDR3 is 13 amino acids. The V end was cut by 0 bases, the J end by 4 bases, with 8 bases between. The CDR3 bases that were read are TGCGCCAGCAGCTTGGCCCTGTCGTACGAG. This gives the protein CASSLALSYE. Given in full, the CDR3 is CASSLALSYEQYF.

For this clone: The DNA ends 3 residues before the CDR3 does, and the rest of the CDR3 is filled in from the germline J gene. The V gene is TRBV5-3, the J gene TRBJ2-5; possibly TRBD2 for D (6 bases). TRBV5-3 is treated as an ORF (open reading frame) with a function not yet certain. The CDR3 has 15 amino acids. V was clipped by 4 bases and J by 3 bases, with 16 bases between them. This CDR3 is CARSPGTRKEETQYF. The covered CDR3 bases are TGTGCCAGAAGCCCCGGGACTCGAAAGGAAGAGACC.

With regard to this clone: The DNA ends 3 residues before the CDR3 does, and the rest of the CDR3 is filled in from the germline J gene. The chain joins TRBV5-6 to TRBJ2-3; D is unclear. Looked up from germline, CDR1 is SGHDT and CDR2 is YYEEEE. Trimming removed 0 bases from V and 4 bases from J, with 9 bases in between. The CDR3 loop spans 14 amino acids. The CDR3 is CASSLAVAADTQYF. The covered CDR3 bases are TGTGCCAGCAGCTTGGCCGTGGCAGCAGATACG. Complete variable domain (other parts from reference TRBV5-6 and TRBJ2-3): DAGVTQSPTHLIKTRGQQVTLRCSPKSGHDTVSWYQQALGQGPQFIFQYYEEEERQRGNFPDRFSGHQFPNYSSELNVNALLLGDSALYLCASSLAVAADTQYFGPGTRLTVL.

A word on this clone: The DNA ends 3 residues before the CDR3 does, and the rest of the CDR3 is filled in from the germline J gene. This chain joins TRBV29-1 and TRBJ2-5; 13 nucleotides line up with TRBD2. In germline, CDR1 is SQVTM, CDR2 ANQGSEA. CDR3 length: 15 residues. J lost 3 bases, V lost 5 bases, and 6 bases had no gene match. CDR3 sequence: CSVTGTSGTEETQYF. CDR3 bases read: TGCAGCGTTACCGGGACTAGCGGGACCGAAGAGACC.

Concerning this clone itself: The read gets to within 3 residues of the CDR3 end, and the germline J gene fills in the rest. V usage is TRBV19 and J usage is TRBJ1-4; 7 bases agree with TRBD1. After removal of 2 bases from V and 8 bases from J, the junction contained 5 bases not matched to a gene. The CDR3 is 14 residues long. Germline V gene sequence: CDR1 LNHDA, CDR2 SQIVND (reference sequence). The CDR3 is CASSIQGGLEKLFF. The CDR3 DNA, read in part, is TGTGCCAGTAGTATACAGGGGGGATTGGAAAAA.

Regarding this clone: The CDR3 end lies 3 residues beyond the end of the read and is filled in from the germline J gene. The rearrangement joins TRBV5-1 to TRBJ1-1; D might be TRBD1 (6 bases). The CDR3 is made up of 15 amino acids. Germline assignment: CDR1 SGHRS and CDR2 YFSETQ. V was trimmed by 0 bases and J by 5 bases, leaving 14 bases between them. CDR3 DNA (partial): TGCGCCAGCAGCTTGGCCAACAGGGTTGATACTGAA. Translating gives CASSLANRVDTE. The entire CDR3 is CASSLANRVDTEAFF.

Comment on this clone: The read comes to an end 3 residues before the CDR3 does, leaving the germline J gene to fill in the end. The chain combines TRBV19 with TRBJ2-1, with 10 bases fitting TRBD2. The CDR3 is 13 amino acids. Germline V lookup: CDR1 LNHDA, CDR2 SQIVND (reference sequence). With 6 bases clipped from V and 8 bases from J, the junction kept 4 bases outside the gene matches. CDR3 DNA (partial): TGTGCCAGTAGGTCTAGCGGGAGTTATGAG. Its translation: CASRSSGSYE. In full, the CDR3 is CASRSSGSYEQFF.

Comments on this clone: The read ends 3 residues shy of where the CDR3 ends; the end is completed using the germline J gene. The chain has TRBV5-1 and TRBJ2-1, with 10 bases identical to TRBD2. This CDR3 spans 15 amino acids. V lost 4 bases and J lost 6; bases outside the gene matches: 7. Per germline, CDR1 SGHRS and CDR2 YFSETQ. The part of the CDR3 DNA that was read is TGCGCCAGCAGCGTGAGCGGGAGGGACAGCAATGAG. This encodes CASSVSGRDSNE. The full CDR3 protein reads CASSVSGRDSNEQFF. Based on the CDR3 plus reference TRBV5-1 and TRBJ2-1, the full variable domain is KAGVTQTPRYLIKTRGQQVTLSCSPISGHRSVSWYQQTPGQGLQFLFEYFSETQRNKGNFPGRFSGRQFSNSRSEMNVSTLELGDSALYLCASSVSGRDSNEQFFGPGTRLTVL.

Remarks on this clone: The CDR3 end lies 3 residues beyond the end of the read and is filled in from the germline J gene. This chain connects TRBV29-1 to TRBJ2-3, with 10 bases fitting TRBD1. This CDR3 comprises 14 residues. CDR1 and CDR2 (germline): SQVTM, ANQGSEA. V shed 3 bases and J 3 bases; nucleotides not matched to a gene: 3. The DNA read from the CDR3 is TGCAGCGTTGATGGACAGGGGGGTACAGATACG. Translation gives CSVDGQGGTDT. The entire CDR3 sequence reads CSVDGQGGTDTQYF.

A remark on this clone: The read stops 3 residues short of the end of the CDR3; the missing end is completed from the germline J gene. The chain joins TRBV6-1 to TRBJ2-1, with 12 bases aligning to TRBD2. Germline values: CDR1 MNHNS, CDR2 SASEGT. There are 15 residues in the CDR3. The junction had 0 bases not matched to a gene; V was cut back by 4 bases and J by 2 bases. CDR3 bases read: TGTGCCAGCAGTGGGACTAGCGGGACCTACAATGAG. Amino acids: CASSGTSGTYNE. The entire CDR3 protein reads CASSGTSGTYNEQFF.

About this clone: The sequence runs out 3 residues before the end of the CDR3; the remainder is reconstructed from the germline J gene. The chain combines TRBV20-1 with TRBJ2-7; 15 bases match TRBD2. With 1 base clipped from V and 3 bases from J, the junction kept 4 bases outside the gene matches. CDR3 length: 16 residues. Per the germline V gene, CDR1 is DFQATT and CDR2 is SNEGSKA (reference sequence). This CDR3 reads CSARAGGLAGGYEQYF. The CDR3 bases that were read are TGCAGTGCTAGAGCCGGGGGACTAGCGGGGGGCTACGAG.

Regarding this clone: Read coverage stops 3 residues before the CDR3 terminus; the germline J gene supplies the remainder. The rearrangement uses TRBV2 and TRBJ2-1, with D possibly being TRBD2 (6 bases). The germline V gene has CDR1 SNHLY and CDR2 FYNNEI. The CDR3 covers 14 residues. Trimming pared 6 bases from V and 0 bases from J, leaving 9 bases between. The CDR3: CASRRRGSYNEQFF. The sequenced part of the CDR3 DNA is TGTGCCAGCAGAAGGCGGGGCTCCTACAATGAG.

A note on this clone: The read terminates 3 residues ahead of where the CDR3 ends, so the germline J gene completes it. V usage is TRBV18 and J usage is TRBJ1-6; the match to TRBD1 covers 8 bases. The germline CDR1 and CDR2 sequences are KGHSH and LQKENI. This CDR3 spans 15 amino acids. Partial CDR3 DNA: TGTGCCAGCTCACCCGCGACAGGGGCTCGTTCTCCC. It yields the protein CASSPATGARSP. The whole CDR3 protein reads CASSPATGARSPLHF.

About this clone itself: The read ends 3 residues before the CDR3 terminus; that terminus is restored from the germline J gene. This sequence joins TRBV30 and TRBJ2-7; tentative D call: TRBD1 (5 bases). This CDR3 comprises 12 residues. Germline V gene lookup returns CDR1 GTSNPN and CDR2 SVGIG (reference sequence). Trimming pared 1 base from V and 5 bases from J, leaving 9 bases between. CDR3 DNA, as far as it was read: TGTGCCTGGAGTGAACAGGCGCACGAG. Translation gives CAWSEQAHE. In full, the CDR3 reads CAWSEQAHEQYF.

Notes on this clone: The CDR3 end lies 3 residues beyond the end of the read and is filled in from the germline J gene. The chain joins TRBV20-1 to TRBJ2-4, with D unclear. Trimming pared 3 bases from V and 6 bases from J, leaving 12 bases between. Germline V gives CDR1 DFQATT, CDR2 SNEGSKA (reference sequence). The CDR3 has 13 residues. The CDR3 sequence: CSASPAVRNIQYF. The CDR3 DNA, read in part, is TGCAGTGCTAGTCCCGCAGTAAGAAACATT.

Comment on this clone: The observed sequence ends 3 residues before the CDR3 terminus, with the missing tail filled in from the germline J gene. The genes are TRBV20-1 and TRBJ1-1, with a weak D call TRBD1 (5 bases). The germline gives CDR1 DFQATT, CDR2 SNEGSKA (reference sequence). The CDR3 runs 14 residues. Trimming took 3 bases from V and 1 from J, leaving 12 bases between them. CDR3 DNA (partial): TGCAGTGCTAGTGTACTGGGGCAGAACACTGAA. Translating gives CSASVLGQNTE. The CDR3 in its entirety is CSASVLGQNTEAFF.

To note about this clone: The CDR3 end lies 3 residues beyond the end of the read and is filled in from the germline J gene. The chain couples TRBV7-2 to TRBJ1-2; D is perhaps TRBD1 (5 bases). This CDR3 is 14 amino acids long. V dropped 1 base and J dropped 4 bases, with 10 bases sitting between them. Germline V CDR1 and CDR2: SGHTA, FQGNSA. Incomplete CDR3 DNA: TGTGCCAGCAGCTTAGGCCAGGGCCTCTATGGC. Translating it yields CASSLGQGLYG. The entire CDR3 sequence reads CASSLGQGLYGYTF. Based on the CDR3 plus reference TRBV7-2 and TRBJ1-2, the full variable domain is GAGVSQSPSNKVTEKGKDVELRCDPISGHTALYWYRQSLGQGLEFLIYFQGNSAPDKSGLPSDRFSAERTGGSVSTLTIQRTQQEDSAVYLCASSLGQGLYGYTFGSGTRLTVV.

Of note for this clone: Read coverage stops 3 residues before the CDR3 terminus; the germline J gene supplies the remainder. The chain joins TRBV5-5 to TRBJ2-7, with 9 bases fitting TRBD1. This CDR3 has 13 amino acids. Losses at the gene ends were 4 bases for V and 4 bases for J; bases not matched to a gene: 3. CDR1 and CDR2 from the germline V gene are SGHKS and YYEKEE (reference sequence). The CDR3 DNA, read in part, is TGTGCCAGCAGCCGACAGGGGGTGTACGAG. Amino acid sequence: CASSRQGVYE. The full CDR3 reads CASSRQGVYEQYF.

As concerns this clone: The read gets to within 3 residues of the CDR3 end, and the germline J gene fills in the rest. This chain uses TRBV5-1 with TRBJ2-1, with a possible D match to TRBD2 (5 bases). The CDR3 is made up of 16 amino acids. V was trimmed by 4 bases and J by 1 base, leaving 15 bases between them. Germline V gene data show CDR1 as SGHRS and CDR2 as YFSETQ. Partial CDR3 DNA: TGCGCCAGCAGCACCCGACTAAGCGGTTCCTACAATGAG. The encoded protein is CASSTRLSGSYNE. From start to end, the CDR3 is CASSTRLSGSYNEQFF.

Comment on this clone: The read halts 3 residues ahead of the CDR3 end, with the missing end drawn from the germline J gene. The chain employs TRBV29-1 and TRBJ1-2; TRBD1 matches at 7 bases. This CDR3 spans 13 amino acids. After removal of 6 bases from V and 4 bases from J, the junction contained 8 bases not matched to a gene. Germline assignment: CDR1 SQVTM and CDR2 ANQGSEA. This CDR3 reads CSVATWTGYGYTF. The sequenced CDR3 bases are TGCAGCGTCGCCACGTGGACAGGCTATGGC.

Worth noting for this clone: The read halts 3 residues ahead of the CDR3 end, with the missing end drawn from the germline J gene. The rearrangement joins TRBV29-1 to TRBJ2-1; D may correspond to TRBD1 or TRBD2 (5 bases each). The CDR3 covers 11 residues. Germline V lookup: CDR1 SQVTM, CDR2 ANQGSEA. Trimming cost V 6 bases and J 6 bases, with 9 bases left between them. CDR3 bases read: TGCAGCGTAGAGAGGGGCAATGAG. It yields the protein CSVERGNE. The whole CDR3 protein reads CSVERGNEQFF.

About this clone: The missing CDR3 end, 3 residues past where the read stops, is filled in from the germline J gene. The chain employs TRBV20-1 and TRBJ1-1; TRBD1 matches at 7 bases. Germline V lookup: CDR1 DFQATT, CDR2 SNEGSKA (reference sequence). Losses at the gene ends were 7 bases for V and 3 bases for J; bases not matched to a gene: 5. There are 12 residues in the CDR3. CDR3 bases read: TGCAGTGTTAGCCAGGGGGACACTGAA. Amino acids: CSVSQGDTE. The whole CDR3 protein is CSVSQGDTEAFF.

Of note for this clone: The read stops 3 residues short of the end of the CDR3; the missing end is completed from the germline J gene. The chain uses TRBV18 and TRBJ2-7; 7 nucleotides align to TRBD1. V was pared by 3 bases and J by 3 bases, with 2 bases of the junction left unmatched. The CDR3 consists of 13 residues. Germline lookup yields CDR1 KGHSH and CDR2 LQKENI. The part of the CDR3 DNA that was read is TGTGCCAGCTCACCCCGGGACAGCTACGAG. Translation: CASSPRDSYE. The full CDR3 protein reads CASSPRDSYEQYF.

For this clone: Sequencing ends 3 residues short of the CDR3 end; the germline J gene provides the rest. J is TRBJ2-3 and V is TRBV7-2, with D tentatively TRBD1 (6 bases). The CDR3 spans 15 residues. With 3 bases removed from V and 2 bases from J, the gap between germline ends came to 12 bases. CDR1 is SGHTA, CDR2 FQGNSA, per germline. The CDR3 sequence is CASSLDRPSTDTQYF. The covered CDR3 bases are TGTGCCAGCAGCTTGGACAGACCCTCCACAGATACG.

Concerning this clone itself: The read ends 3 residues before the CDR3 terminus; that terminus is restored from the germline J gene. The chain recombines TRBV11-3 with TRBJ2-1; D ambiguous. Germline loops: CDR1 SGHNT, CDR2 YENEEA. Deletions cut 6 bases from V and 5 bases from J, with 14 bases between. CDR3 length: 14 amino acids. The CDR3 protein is CASSSTLLDNEQFF. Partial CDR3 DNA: TGTGCCAGCAGTTCCACCCTCCTAGACAATGAG.

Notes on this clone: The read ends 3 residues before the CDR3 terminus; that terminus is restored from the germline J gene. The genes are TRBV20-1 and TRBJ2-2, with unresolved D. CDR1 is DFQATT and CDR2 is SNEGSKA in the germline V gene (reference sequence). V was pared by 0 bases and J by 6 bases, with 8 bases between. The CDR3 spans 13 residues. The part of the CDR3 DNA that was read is TGCAGTGCTAGAGATGGGCAGTCCGGGGAG. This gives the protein CSARDGQSGE. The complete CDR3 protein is CSARDGQSGELFF.

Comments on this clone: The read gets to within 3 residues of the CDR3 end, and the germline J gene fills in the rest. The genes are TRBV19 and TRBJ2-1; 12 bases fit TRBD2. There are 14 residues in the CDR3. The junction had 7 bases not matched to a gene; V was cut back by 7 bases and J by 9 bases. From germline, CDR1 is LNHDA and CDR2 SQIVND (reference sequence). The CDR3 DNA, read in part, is TGTGCCAGTATGAACCTAGCGGGAGGGCGTGAG. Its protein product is CASMNLAGGRE. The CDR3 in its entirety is CASMNLAGGREQFF.

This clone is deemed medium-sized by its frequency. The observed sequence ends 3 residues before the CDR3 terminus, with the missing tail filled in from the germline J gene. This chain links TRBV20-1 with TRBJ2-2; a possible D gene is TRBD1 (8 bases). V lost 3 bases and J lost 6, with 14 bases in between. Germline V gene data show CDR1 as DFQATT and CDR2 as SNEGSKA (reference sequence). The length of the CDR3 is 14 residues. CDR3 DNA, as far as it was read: TGCAGTGCTAGCACAGGGGGGGCGGCCGGGGAG. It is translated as CSASTGGAAGE. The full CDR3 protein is CSASTGGAAGELFF.

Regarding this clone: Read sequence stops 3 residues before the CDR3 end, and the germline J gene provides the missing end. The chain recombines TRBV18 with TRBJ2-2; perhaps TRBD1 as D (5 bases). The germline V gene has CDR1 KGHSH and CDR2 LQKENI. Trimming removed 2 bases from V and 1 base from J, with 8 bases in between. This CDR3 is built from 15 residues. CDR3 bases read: TGTGCCAGCTCACCAGACAGCCGGAACACCGGGGAG. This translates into CASSPDSRNTGE. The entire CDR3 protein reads CASSPDSRNTGELFF.